One sample yielded the 6 T cell receptor beta chains listed below, sequenced in a study of blood T cell repertoires in COVID-19. TCRdb keeps only in-frame clones here, not all; method: immunoSEQ multiplex PCR. The sample has under 300,000 clones; around 87% are singletons. The sequencing sample was made of peripheral blood. Receptors were obtained from a woman aged 70-85 years with active or convalescent COVID-19.

The chain couples TRBV7-2 to TRBJ1-2; the match to TRBD1 covers 7 bases. Unmatched junction bases numbered 12, after V lost 5 bases and J lost 6 bases. Germline lookup yields CDR1 SGHTA and CDR2 FQGNSA. The CDR3 has 15 amino acids. CDR3 DNA: TGTGCCAGCAGCCCAGGGACAGCGGTAAGGGATGGCTACACCTTC. Protein: CASSPGTAVRDGYTF.

The genes are TRBV14 and TRBJ1-2; D possibly corresponds to TRBD1 (5 bases). Per germline, CDR1 SGHDN and CDR2 FVKESK. This CDR3 is 13 amino acids long. Trimming took off 3 bases at V and 4 bases at J, with 9 bases between the two ends. The DNA of the CDR3 is TGTGCCAGCAGCCAGAACAGGATCTATGGCTACACCTTC. Its translation: CASSQNRIYGYTF.

The chain is built from TRBV24-1 and TRBJ1-2, with a tentative D call TRBD1 (5 bases). The V and J ends lost 3 bases and 6 bases respectively, with 16 bases between them. Looked up from germline, CDR1 is KGHDR and CDR2 is SFDVKD. The CDR3 has 15 residues. Here the CDR3 DNA reads TGTGCCACCAGTGATGATAGTGGGGGGGTCCATGGCTACACCTTC. It yields the protein CATSDDSGGVHGYTF.

This clone showed up just a few times. The chain is built from TRBV18 and TRBJ2-1, with 7 bases aligning to TRBD2. This CDR3 comprises 14 residues. CDR1 is KGHSH, CDR2 LQKENI, per germline. V shed 2 bases and J 9 bases; nucleotides not matched to a gene: 7. The CDR3 region is CASSPELASFEQFF. CDR3 DNA: TGTGCCAGCTCACCAGAACTAGCGTCCTTTGAGCAGTTCTTC.

This clone was seen more than once but under ten times. V gene TRBV10-3 combines with J gene TRBJ1-1; TRBD1 is a possible D gene (5 bases). The germline V gene encodes CDR1 ENHRY and CDR2 SYGVKD. CDR3 length equals 15 residues. Trimming left V 0 bases short and J 6 bases short, with 14 bases between. This CDR3 is CAISESGGRDAEAFF. The CDR3 DNA sequence: TGTGCCATCAGTGAGTCTGGGGGGAGAGACGCTGAAGCTTTCTTT.

The V call is TRBV29-1, the J call TRBJ2-3, with 9 nucleotides matching TRBD1. Germline V gene lookup returns CDR1 SQVTM and CDR2 ANQGSEA. CDR3 length: 16 residues. V lost 3 bases, J lost 2 bases, and 9 bases stayed unmatched. DNA of the CDR3: TGCAGCGTTGATTCCTCCGGGACAGGGTCCACAGATACGCAGTATTTT. Its translation: CSVDSSGTGSTDTQYF.